The sequence of this T cell receptor (beta chain) was determined in a study of blood T cell repertoires in COVID-19. As for the study in general: Researchers got acute and convalescent COVID-19 samples from the United States, Italy and Spain. The analysed material was cDNA or gDNA that came from T cells, B-cell-depleted T cells, or PBMCs.

Per germline, CDR1 SGHVS and CDR2 FNYEAQ. The CDR3 totals 15 residues. V lost 0 bases, J lost 8 bases, and 13 bases lay in between. Study processing details: Nucleated cell number was recorded as an estimate derived from reference gene primer amplification. This table comes from immunoSEQ multiplex PCR, and its TCRdb copy is limited to in-frame clones, with some not included. V and J calls and clone size are given by that table; D and trimming were obtained from the DNA. Of more than 95,000 clones listed, about 86% are singletons. The chain recombines TRBV7-6 with TRBJ1-4, with D perhaps TRBD1 (5 bases). What was sequenced was peripheral blood. This receptor was obtained from a woman aged 55-75 years in a cohort sampled during active or convalescent COVID-19. The CDR3 bases are TGTGCCAGCAGCTTAGCGGGGCCCCAAAGAGAAAAACTGTTTTTT. The encoded protein is CASSLAGPQREKLFF.